These 32 T cell receptor beta chains share one sample of origin, sequenced in a study of molecular identifiers for immune sequencing clone quantification. TCRdb re-derived calls from the PCR reads in MiXCR, one entry per CDR3 protein. The sample yields over 300,000 distinct CDR3 sequences, roughly a quarter seen once. Sequences were obtained from naive CD8+ T cells from blood, with Jurkat cell RNA spiked in. The sample's subset: FACS-sorted CD8+CD4-CCR7+CD45RA+ naive T cells. The receptors were gathered from a human donor in good health. Some libraries in this study had Jurkat cell RNA spiked in.

A note on this clonotype: A much bigger clone sits one base away, suggesting this may be a read error. The rearrangement uses TRBV12-3 or TRBV12-4 and TRBJ2-3; D is unclear. This CDR3 is built from 13 residues. The V end was cut by 6 bases, the J end by 4 bases, with 11 bases between. The CDR3 nucleotides are TGTGCCAGCAGCCGACCGAGTCCAGATACGCAGTATTTT. Translating gives CASSRPSPDTQYF.

The chain carries TRBV20-1 and TRBJ2-1; a possible D gene is TRBD2 (5 bases). Trimming stripped 3 bases from V and 0 bases from J, with 6 bases between. The CDR3 totals 13 residues. Germline V CDR1 and CDR2: DFQATT, SNEGSKA (reference sequence). The CDR3 DNA sequence: TGCAGTGCTAGCGGGGACTCCTACAATGAGCAGTTCTTC. Encoded protein: CSASGDSYNEQFF.

The chain employs TRBV5-6 and TRBJ2-2, with TRBD1 as a possible D gene (6 bases). This CDR3 is built from 16 residues. Germline CDR1 is SGHDT and CDR2 is YYEEEE. The V gene lost 1 base and the J gene lost 10 bases, with 20 bases spanning the gap. CDR3: CASSLSLGAQVEELFF. The CDR3 region has the DNA TGTGCCAGCAGCTTGTCTTTGGGGGCGCAGGTCGAGGAGCTGTTTTTT.

Details on this clonotype: A much larger clonotype is one base distant, so this may be a read error. The rearrangement uses TRBV28 and TRBJ2-5; TRBD1 might be the D (5 bases). This CDR3 contains 17 residues. The germline V and J ends were trimmed by 5 bases and 5 bases, with 24 bases remaining between them. The germline CDR1 and CDR2 sequences are MDHEN and SYDVKM. CDR3: CASSPPAQQLKGETQYF. The CDR3 DNA reads TGTGCCAGCAGTCCGCCGGCCCAACAGCTTAAGGGGGAGACCCAGTACTTC.

V is TRBV6-5 and J is TRBJ2-2; D is uncertain. Germline loops: CDR1 MNHEY, CDR2 SVGAGI. The CDR3 loop spans 14 amino acids. Trimming took off 8 bases at V and 1 base at J, with 11 bases between the two ends. The CDR3 coding sequence is TGTGCCAGCGCTTATGGGGAGAACACCGGGGAGCTGTTTTTT. It codes for CASAYGENTGELFF.

This clonotype has at least ten counts. This sequence joins TRBV7-2 and TRBJ1-1; tentatively, D is TRBD1 (6 bases). The CDR3 runs to 13 residues. V lost 5 bases and J 1 base, leaving 8 bases between the germline ends. CDR1 SGHTA and CDR2 FQGNSA come from the germline V gene. DNA of the CDR3: TGTGCCAGCAGCAAGACAGGGAACACTGAAGCTTTCTTT. As protein: CASSKTGNTEAFF.

As for this clonotype: Since the CDR3 does not end with the conserved phenylalanine or tryptophan, this likely comes from a read error. J is TRBJ2-3 and V is TRBV12-3 or TRBV12-4, with 12 bases lining up with TRBD2. The CDR3 is 15 amino acids. The J segment lost 4 bases and the V segment lost 8 bases, leaving 7 bases of the junction unmatched. The CDR3 DNA is TGTGCCAGCCGGGGTCTAGCGGGGGGGGCAGATACGCAGTATCTT. It is translated as CASRGLAGGADTQYL.

On this clonotype: A read error is possible here, since a much larger clone lies one base away. The chain couples TRBV4-3 to TRBJ1-1; no definite D call. In germline, CDR1 is LGHNA, CDR2 YSLEER. The CDR3 has 14 amino acids. Trimming left V 1 base short and J 4 bases short, with 10 bases between. Here the CDR3 reads CASSQGSEVTEAFF. CDR3 coding DNA: TGCGCCAGCAGCCAAGGTTCGGAGGTCACTGAAGCTTTCTTT.

This clonotype was found many times. V usage is TRBV28 and J usage is TRBJ2-3; 9 nucleotides align to TRBD1. Germline V gene data show CDR1 as MDHEN and CDR2 as SYDVKM. This CDR3 region has 15 residues. The V segment lost 6 bases and the J segment 5 bases; nucleotides outside the gene matches: 9. In nucleotides, the CDR3 is TGTGCCAGCAGCCTAGGGACAGGGTCGATAGATACGCAGTATTTT. Its translation: CASSLGTGSIDTQYF.

There are a few counts of this clonotype. The J gene is TRBJ2-1, the V gene TRBV28; 9 nucleotides match TRBD2. Losses at the gene ends were 7 bases for V and 8 bases for J; bases not matched to a gene: 9. Germline values: CDR1 MDHEN, CDR2 SYDVKM. CDR3 length: 14 amino acids. CDR3 sequence: CASTNSGSGDEQFF. CDR3 nucleotide sequence: TGTGCCAGCACTAATAGCGGGAGTGGAGATGAGCAGTTCTTC.

This clonotype was recorded a few times. The genes are TRBV15 and TRBJ2-7; D is perhaps TRBD1 (6 bases). With 5 bases removed from V and 3 bases from J, the gap between germline ends came to 14 bases. Germline CDR1 is LNHNV and CDR2 is YYDKDF (reference sequence). This CDR3 has 14 amino acids. In DNA form, the CDR3 reads TGTGCCACCAGCCCCGTCCCAGGGGACTACGAGCAGTACTTC. This gives the protein CATSPVPGDYEQYF. Full variable domain (rest looked up from reference TRBV15 and TRBJ2-7): DAMVIQNPRYQVTQFGKPVTLSCSQTLNHNVMYWYQQKSSQAPKLLFHYYDKDFNNEADTPDNFQSRRPNTSFCFLDIRSPGLGDTAMYLCATSPVPGDYEQYFGPGTRLTVT.

This chain uses TRBV28 with TRBJ2-7, with 12 bases that match TRBD1. Germline V CDR1 and CDR2: MDHEN, SYDVKM. The V segment lost 6 bases and the J segment 3 bases; nucleotides outside the gene matches: 6. This CDR3 is built from 15 residues. CDR3 nucleotide sequence: TGTGCCAGCAGCCGGGACAGGGGGCTGGTCTACGAGCAGTACTTC. This encodes CASSRDRGLVYEQYF. The variable domain in full, completed from reference TRBV28 and TRBJ2-7, reads DVKVTQSSRYLVKRTGEKVFLECVQDMDHENMFWYRQDPGLGLRLIYFSYDVKMKEKGDIPEGYSVSREKKERFSLILESASTNQTSMYLCASSRDRGLVYEQYFGPGTRLTVT.

The chain carries TRBV7-6 and TRBJ2-3; 7 bases match TRBD2. J lost 4 bases, V lost 5 bases, and 15 bases had no gene match. CDR1 SGHVS and CDR2 FNYEAQ come from the germline V gene. The CDR3 has 17 residues. Here the CDR3 reads CASSLPAGSPPADTQYF. The CDR3 coding sequence is TGTGCCAGCAGCCTGCCAGCGGGGTCCCCCCCTGCAGATACGCAGTATTTT.

This clonotype came up many times. V and J are TRBV20-1 and TRBJ2-7; 7 positions match TRBD1. CDR3 size: 13 residues. Germline trimming cut 5 bases from V and 2 bases from J; bases unmatched to any gene: 6. Germline CDR1 and CDR2: DFQATT and SNEGSKA (reference sequence). Written as DNA, the CDR3 is TGCAGTGCTCGGGACAGCTCGACCTACGAGCAGTACTTC. Amino acids: CSARDSSTYEQYF.

This clonotype was counted ten times or more. The chain carries TRBV7-6 and TRBJ2-5, with D maybe TRBD2 (5 bases). Germline lookup yields CDR1 SGHVS and CDR2 FNYEAQ. The CDR3 sequence is 15 residues long. The V end lost 3 bases, the J end lost 1 base, and 12 bases lay between the germline ends. CDR3 region: CASSLGVRTQETQYF. Here the CDR3 DNA reads TGTGCCAGCAGCTTGGGAGTCAGAACCCAAGAGACCCAGTACTTC.

In regard to this clonotype: One end of the junction does not line up with germline, which may come from a read error. The chain joins TRBV20-1 to TRBJ2-7; weak D call: TRBD2 (5 bases). This CDR3 is 13 amino acids long. CDR1 DFQATT and CDR2 SNEGSKA come from the germline V gene (reference sequence). CDR3 nucleotide sequence: TGCAGTGCTGGAGGCTCGGCCTCCTACGACCAGTACTTC. It encodes CSAGGSASYDQYF.

This clonotype was counted at least ten times. The V gene is TRBV24-1, the J gene TRBJ2-2; 10 positions match TRBD2. Germline V gives CDR1 KGHDR, CDR2 SFDVKD. The CDR3 has 16 amino acids. Trimming removed 5 bases from V and 2 bases from J; junction bases left unmatched: 4. The CDR3 loop reads CATSALAGINTGELFF. CDR3 nucleotides: TGTGCCACCAGTGCACTAGCGGGGATCAACACCGGGGAGCTGTTTTTT.

This clonotype was picked up many times. This rearrangement joins TRBV28 to TRBJ1-6; TRBD1 might be the D (5 bases). Trimming shortened V by 4 bases and J by 10 bases, and 14 bases separated the two germline ends. This CDR3 is built from 14 residues. Germline CDR1 MDHEN, CDR2 SYDVKM. The CDR3 region is CASSYAQGSSPLHF. CDR3 sequence (DNA): TGTGCCAGCAGTTACGCCCAGGGTTCCTCACCCCTCCACTTT.

This clonotype appeared a few times. The junction departs from germline at one end; a sequencing error may be responsible. The V call is TRBV14, the J call TRBJ2-3; no clear D gene. The CDR3 loop spans 14 amino acids. The germline V gene has CDR1 SGHDN and CDR2 FVKESK. The DNA of the CDR3 is TGTGCCAGCAGCCAACTGAGTAACACAGATATGCAGTATTTT. Translated, it gives CASSQLSNTDMQYF.

With respect to this clonotype: The junction shows a germline mismatch at one end, possibly a read error. The rearrangement links TRBV29-1 to TRBJ1-1; D is unclear. From germline, CDR1 is SQVTM and CDR2 ANQGSEA. CDR3 length equals 12 residues. The CDR3 nucleotides are TGCAGCGTTGAAAAATGGCACCATGAAGCTTTCTTC. It translates to CSVEKWHHEAFF.

This clonotype was observed a few times. The rearrangement joins TRBV7-9 to TRBJ2-2; D ambiguous. CDR1 and CDR2 from the germline V gene are SEHNR and FQNEAQ (reference sequence). Trimming stripped 4 bases from V and 3 bases from J, with 9 bases between. The length of the CDR3 is 14 residues. CDR3 amino acids: CASSSPDYTGELFF. The CDR3 nucleotides read TGTGCCAGCAGCTCACCTGACTACACCGGGGAGCTGTTTTTT.

This clonotype occurred many times. The chain recombines TRBV20-1 with TRBJ2-5; D call uncertain. CDR1 and CDR2 (germline): DFQATT, SNEGSKA (reference sequence). The CDR3 is made up of 11 amino acids. Deletions cut 0 bases from V and 7 bases from J, with 6 bases between. The CDR3: CSARDLATQYF. CDR3 DNA: TGCAGTGCTAGAGATCTTGCGACCCAGTACTTC.

This clonotype occurred many times. The chain combines TRBV7-2 with TRBJ2-3, with 13 bases fitting TRBD2. This CDR3 has 18 residues. J gave up 0 bases and V 5 bases, and 8 bases lay outside the gene matches. The germline gives CDR1 SGHTA, CDR2 FQGNSA. In nucleotides, the CDR3 is TGTGCCAGCAGCCAGACTAGCGGGGGGCTTCTGAGCACAGATACGCAGTATTTT. This encodes CASSQTSGGLLSTDTQYF.

This clonotype occurred a few times. The chain has TRBV29-1 and TRBJ2-7; 7 bases are a match to TRBD1. Unmatched junction bases numbered 1, after V lost 5 bases and J lost 0 bases. This CDR3 has 12 amino acids. Germline loops: CDR1 SQVTM, CDR2 ANQGSEA. The CDR3 DNA reads TGCAGCGTTCGGGACAGCTCCTACGAGCAGTACTTC. Translating gives CSVRDSSYEQYF.

Turning to this clonotype: A single base separates this from a much larger clone, so it may be a read error. The chain couples TRBV28 to TRBJ1-5; D possibly corresponds to TRBD1 (5 bases). The CDR3 length is 16 residues. CDR1 and CDR2 from the germline V gene are MDHEN and SYDVKM. V was pared by 3 bases and J by 5 bases, with 17 bases between. CDR3 DNA: TGTGCCAGCAGTTTTCTAATGGGGGTCAGATATCAGCCCCAGCATTTT. Translating gives CASSFLMGVRYQPQHF.

There are a few counts of this clonotype. CDR3: CSARETVYNSPLHF. CDR3 nucleotide sequence: TGCAGTGCTAGAGAGACAGTCTATAATTCACCCCTCCACTTT. The V gene is TRBV20-1, the J gene TRBJ1-6, with D maybe TRBD1 (5 bases). The CDR3 runs to 14 residues. V was cut by 0 bases and J by 3 bases, with 6 bases left in between. CDR1 and CDR2 (germline): DFQATT, SNEGSKA (reference sequence).

The sample holds many counts of this clonotype. The chain joins TRBV20-1 to TRBJ2-7, with TRBD1 as a possible D gene (5 bases). Per germline, CDR1 DFQATT and CDR2 SNEGSKA (reference sequence). V lost 3 bases and J lost 0, with 9 bases in between. The CDR3 has 13 amino acids. CDR3: CSASQGSSYEQYF. The CDR3, as DNA: TGCAGTGCTAGTCAGGGAAGCTCCTACGAGCAGTACTTC.

This clonotype was detected many times. The chain carries TRBV11-2 and TRBJ2-7; 7 bases agree with TRBD2. In germline, CDR1 is SGHAT, CDR2 FQNNGV. J gave up 2 bases and V 5 bases, and 6 bases lay outside the gene matches. CDR3 length: 14 residues. CDR3 in amino acids: CASSPWAGAYEQYF. Here the CDR3 DNA reads TGTGCCAGCAGCCCGTGGGCGGGAGCCTACGAGCAGTACTTC.

The CDR3 nucleotides are TGCGCCAGCAGCCAAGTGACAGGGCATCAAGCTGAAGCTTTCTTT. It specifies CASSQVTGHQAEAFF. The chain couples TRBV4-3 to TRBJ1-1; 7 bases align to TRBD1. Germline values: CDR1 LGHNA, CDR2 YSLEER. The V and J ends lost 1 base and 6 bases, in that order; junction bases with no gene match: 8. This CDR3 is built from 15 residues.

This clonotype has ten or more counts. V gene TRBV5-6 combines with J gene TRBJ1-5, with 8 bases identical to TRBD1. The CDR3 has 16 amino acids. The ends lost 0 bases at V and 4 bases at J; junction bases unmatched: 6. Germline V gene data show CDR1 as SGHDT and CDR2 as YYEEEE. The CDR3 spells CASSLEAGGSNQPQHF. CDR3 DNA sequence: TGTGCCAGCAGCTTGGAGGCAGGGGGCTCTAATCAGCCCCAGCATTTT.

The V and J genes are TRBV5-3 and TRBJ2-3; 9 positions match TRBD2. TRBV5-3 is filed as an ORF, its function uncertain. The CDR3 length is 15 residues. Trimming cost V 8 bases and J 1 base; bases outside gene matches: 8. The CDR3 region is CASKTSGWGTDTQYF. Here the CDR3 DNA reads TGTGCCAGCAAGACTAGCGGCTGGGGCACAGATACGCAGTATTTT.

This clonotype showed up many times. V is TRBV12-3 or TRBV12-4 and J is TRBJ2-2; D not resolved. CDR3 size: 15 residues. Trimming shortened V by 3 bases and J by 1 base, and 9 bases separated the two germline ends. The DNA for the CDR3 is TGTGCCAGCAGTTTCCCCCTAAAGAACACCGGGGAGCTGTTTTTT. This gives the protein CASSFPLKNTGELFF.